Reported below is one TCR beta chain. Its cognate antigen is unknown. This entry comes from a study of T cell responses to AZD1222 COVID-19 vaccine. Study-wide results and limits: The donor cohort was predominantly white British with a female majority, and clonal diversity may have been underestimated. The repertoires were collected only after the peak T cell response. Vaccination with two AZD1222 doses was followed by a rise in Spike-specific TCR breadth and depth.

V lost 4 bases, J lost 5 bases, and 8 bases stayed unmatched. This CDR3 comprises 15 residues. Germline V CDR1 and CDR2: ENHRY, SYGVKD. Sequencing was performed with immunoSEQ multiplex PCR; in TCRdb, only in-frame clones are kept and a portion is missing. The sample includes approximately 140,000 clones, 80% to 95% seen only once; the top ten take 2.5% to 3.5%. Sequenced material: peripheral blood, taken 28 days after the second AZD1222 dose. The chain couples TRBV10-3 to TRBJ1-2; 9 bases align to TRBD1. This receptor was taken from an adult who received the AZD1222 COVID-19 vaccine. The CDR3 bases are TGTGCCATCAGTGCTTTCCGGGACAGGGAATATGGCTACACCTTC. It specifies CAISAFRDREYGYTF.